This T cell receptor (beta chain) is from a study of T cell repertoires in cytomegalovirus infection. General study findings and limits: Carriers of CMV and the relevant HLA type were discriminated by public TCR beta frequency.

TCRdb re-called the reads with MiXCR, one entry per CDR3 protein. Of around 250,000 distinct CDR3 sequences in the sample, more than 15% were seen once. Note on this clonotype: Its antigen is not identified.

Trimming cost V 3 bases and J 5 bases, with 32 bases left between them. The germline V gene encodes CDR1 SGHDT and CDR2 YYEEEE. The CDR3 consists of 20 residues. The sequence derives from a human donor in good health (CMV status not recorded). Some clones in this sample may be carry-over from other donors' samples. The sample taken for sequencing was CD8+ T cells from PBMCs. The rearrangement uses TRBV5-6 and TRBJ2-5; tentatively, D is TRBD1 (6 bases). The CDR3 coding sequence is TGTGCCAGCAGCTCGGACACACCACAGGGTATAACCCAGTTCGAGGAGACCCAGTACTTC. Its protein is CASSSDTPQGITQFEETQYF.